Each of the 12 T cell receptor beta chains below was sequenced from the same sample in a study of shared clonotypes between healthy human individuals. The assay was immunoSEQ multiplex PCR, and TCRdb's table has in-frame clones only and misses some. The sample includes around 2.1 million clones, 90% to 95% of them seen just once. CD45RO-negative, CCR7-selected cells formed the naive CD8 fraction, which excluded terminally differentiated effector memory CD45RA+ cells. Material: naive CD8+ T cells from PBMCs. Receptors originate from a young man in good health. Some clones in this sample may be carry-over from other donors' samples.

V gene TRBV19 combines with J gene TRBJ1-2; 7 bases are shared with TRBD1. This CDR3 has 13 amino acids. The V segment lost 7 bases and the J segment 4 bases; nucleotides outside the gene matches: 6. The germline V gene has CDR1 LNHDA and CDR2 SQIVND (reference sequence). In DNA, the CDR3 is TGTGCCAGTACAGGGACAGTTCGCTATGGCTACACCTTC. Translating it yields CASTGTVRYGYTF.

This clone appeared a single time. The chain links TRBV27 to TRBJ1-3; D possibly corresponds to TRBD1 (5 bases). Germline V CDR1 and CDR2: MNHEY, SMNVEV (reference sequence). The germline V and J ends were trimmed by 8 bases and 2 bases, with 13 bases remaining between them. This CDR3 contains 14 residues. The CDR3: CASSNTGAGNTIYF. As DNA, the CDR3 is TGTGCCAGCTCCAATACGGGGGCTGGAAACACCATATATTTT.

This clone came up once. The V and J genes are TRBV7-9 and TRBJ2-3; maybe TRBD2 (6 bases). The V gene lost 1 base and the J gene lost 2 bases, with 16 bases spanning the gap. Germline V gene data show CDR1 as SEHNR and CDR2 as FQNEAQ (reference sequence). The length of the CDR3 is 17 residues. The CDR3 DNA is TGTGCCAGCAGCTTAGTGGTCGGAGGACTAAACACAGATACGCAGTATTTT. It translates to CASSLVVGGLNTDTQYF. Complete variable domain (other parts from reference TRBV7-9 and TRBJ2-3): DTGVSQNPRHKITKRGQNVTFRCDPISEHNRLYWYRQTLGQGPEFLTYFQNEAQLEKSRLLSDRFSAERPKGSFSTLEIQRTEQGDSAMYLCASSLVVGGLNTDTQYFGPGTRLTVL.

The V call is TRBV4-3, the J call TRBJ1-3; TRBD1 is a possible D gene (5 bases). V was pared by 0 bases and J by 3 bases, with 18 bases between. Germline values: CDR1 LGHNA, CDR2 YSLEER. The CDR3 sequence is 18 residues long. The DNA of the CDR3 is TGCGCCAGCAGCCAAGATTGGAGACAGATTCTGGGTGGAAACACCATATATTTT. This translates into CASSQDWRQILGGNTIYF.

As regards this clone: Other DNA sequences from this sample encode an identical CDR3 as well. The V gene is TRBV27, the J gene TRBJ2-3, with D hard to call. There are 11 residues in the CDR3. V was trimmed by 6 bases and J by 2 bases, leaving 3 bases between them. Germline CDR1 MNHEY, CDR2 SMNVEV (reference sequence). DNA of the CDR3: TGTGCCAGCAGCGCCACAGATACGCAGTATTTT. Translating it yields CASSATDTQYF.

The chain couples TRBV2 to TRBJ1-5, with TRBD1 identical over 8 bases. The CDR3 spans 15 residues. CDR1 and CDR2 from the germline V gene are SNHLY and FYNNEI. J was trimmed by 3 bases and V by 6 bases; bases with no gene match: 7. This CDR3 is CASRATGGFNQPQHF. The CDR3 DNA sequence: TGTGCCAGCAGGGCCACAGGGGGGTTCAATCAGCCCCAGCATTTT.

The chain has TRBV11-2 and TRBJ1-2; TRBD1 agrees at 8 bases. Germline V gives CDR1 SGHAT, CDR2 FQNNGV. The CDR3 sequence is 15 residues long. V dropped 1 base and J dropped 0; count of bases not matched to a gene: 1. The CDR3 DNA reads as TGTGCCAGCAGCTTAGGGACAGGGCCTAACTATGGCTACACCTTC. Translating gives CASSLGTGPNYGYTF.

This rearrangement joins TRBV10-3 to TRBJ1-1, with 10 bases fitting TRBD1. Germline loops: CDR1 ENHRY, CDR2 SYGVKD. The CDR3 totals 15 residues. V dropped 0 bases and J dropped 8; count of bases not matched to a gene: 6. CDR3 region: CAISESPGTGDEAFF. In DNA form, the CDR3 reads TGTGCCATCAGTGAGTCCCCCGGGACAGGGGACGAAGCTTTCTTT.

The gene calls are TRBV5-1 and TRBJ1-1; D call uncertain. Trimming pared 3 bases from V and 0 bases from J, leaving 15 bases between. There are 16 residues in the CDR3. Looked up from germline, CDR1 is SGHRS and CDR2 is YFSETQ. Here the CDR3 reads CASSSAEVLLNTEAFF. The CDR3 DNA follows: TGCGCCAGCAGCTCGGCGGAGGTATTATTGAACACTGAAGCTTTCTTT.

The chain recombines TRBV6-5 with TRBJ1-2; D call uncertain. V lost 0 bases, J lost 7 bases, and 12 bases lay in between. Germline V gene lookup returns CDR1 MNHEY and CDR2 SVGAGI. The length of the CDR3 is 14 residues. The CDR3 DNA reads as TGTGCCAGCAGTTACTCAAGGGAACCCGGTGGCTACACCTTC. Translated: CASSYSREPGGYTF.

The J gene is TRBJ1-2, the V gene TRBV19; D gene unclear. The CDR3 consists of 15 residues. Trimming took 5 bases from V and 4 from J, leaving 17 bases between them. The V gene's germline CDR1 is LNHDA and CDR2 SQIVND (reference sequence). CDR3 sequence: CASSPSGQDRYGYTF. The CDR3 DNA is TGTGCCAGTAGTCCCTCCGGTCAGGACCGCTATGGCTACACCTTC.

The V and J genes are TRBV19 and TRBJ1-5, with D possibly TRBD1 on 5 matching bases. Germline CDR1 LNHDA, CDR2 SQIVND (reference sequence). V lost 8 bases and J lost 4, with 12 bases in between. This CDR3 region has 13 residues. CDR3 DNA sequence: TGTGCCAGTGGGGGACGCTTAAATCAGCCCCAGCATTTT. This encodes CASGGRLNQPQHF.